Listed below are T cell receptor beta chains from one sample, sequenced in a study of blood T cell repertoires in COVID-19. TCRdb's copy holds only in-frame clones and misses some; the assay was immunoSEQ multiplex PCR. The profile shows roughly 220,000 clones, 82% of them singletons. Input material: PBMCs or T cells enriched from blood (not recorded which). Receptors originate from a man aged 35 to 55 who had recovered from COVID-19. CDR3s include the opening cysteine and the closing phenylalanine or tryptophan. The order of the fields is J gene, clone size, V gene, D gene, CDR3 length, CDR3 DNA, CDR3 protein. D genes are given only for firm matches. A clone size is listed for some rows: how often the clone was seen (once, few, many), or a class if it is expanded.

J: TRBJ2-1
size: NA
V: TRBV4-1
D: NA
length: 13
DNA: TGCGCCAGCAGCCAAGATTGGGGGCATGAGCAGTTCTTC
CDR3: CASSQDWGHEQFF

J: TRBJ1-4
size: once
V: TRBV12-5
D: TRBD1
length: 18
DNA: TGTGCTAGTGGTTTGGTGGGACAGGAGGTTCAAAGTAATGAAAAACTGTTTTTT
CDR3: CASGLVGQEVQSNEKLFF

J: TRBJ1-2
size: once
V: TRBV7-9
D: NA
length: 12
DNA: TGTGCCAGCAGCTCAGGTCCCAGGGGCTACACCTTC
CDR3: CASSSGPRGYTF

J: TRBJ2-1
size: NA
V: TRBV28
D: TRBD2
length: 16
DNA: TGTGCCAGCAGGGCCCGCGGGACTAGGGTCAGCTCTGAGCAGTTCTTC
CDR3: CASRARGTRVSSEQFF

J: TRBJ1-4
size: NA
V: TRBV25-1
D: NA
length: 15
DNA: TGTGCCACCAATACCCCCGGGGGGCCCGTTGAAAAACTGTTTTTT
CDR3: CATNTPGGPVEKLFF

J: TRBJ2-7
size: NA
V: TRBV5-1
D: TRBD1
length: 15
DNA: TGCGCCAGCGGCCCAACAGGGGCCCCTCCCTACGAGCAGTACTTC
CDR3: CASGPTGAPPYEQYF

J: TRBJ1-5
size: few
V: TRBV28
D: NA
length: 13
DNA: TGTGCCAGCAGTTTATTTGGCAACCAGCCCCAGCATTTT
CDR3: CASSLFGNQPQHF

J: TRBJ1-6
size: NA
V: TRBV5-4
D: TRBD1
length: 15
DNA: TGTGCCAGCAGCTTGGCCGGGACAGGGAATTCACCCCTCCACTTT
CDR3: CASSLAGTGNSPLHF

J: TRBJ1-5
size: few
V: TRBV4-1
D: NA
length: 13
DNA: TGCGCCAGCAGCCAAGACGCGAGACAGCCCCAGCATTTT
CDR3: CASSQDARQPQHF

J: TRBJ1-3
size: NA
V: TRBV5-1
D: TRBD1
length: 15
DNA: TGCGCCAGCAGCTTGTCACAGGGGTATGGAAACACCATATATTTT
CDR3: CASSLSQGYGNTIYF

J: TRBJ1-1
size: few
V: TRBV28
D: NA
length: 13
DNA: TGTGCCAGCAGATTCACCACTGTCTCTGAAGCTTTCTTT
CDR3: CASRFTTVSEAFF

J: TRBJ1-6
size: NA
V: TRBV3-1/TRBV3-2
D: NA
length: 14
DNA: TGTGCCAGCAGCCTCGCAACCCCCGCGTCACCCCTCCACTTT
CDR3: CASSLATPASPLHF

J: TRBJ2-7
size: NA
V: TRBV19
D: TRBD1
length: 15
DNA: TGTGCCAGTAGTATCCGAGGACAGGGGCCCTACGAGCAGTACTTC
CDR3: CASSIRGQGPYEQYF

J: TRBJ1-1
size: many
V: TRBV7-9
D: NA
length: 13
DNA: TGTGCCAGCAGCTACGCGGCGAACACTGAAGCTTTCTTT
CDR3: CASSYAANTEAFF

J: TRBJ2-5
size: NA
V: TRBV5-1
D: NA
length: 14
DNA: TGCGCCAGCAGCTTGGGGCTAGGAGGAGAGACCCAGTACTTC
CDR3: CASSLGLGGETQYF

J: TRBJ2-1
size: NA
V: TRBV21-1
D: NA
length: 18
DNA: TGTGCCAGCAGCCGTCACCGGGGGGACCCAAATACTTCCAATGAGCAGTTCTTC
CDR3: CASSRHRGDPNTSNEQFF

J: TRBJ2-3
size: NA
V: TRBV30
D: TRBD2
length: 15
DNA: TGTGCCTGGACGCCCCTAGCGGCTAGCACAGATACGCAGTATTTT
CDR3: CAWTPLAASTDTQYF

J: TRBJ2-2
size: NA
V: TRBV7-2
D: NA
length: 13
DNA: TGTGCCAGCAGCATAACATACACCGGGGAGCTGTTTTTT
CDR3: CASSITYTGELFF

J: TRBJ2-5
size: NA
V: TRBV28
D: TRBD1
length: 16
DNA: TGTGCCAGCAGTTTAGGTGGGACAGTGGGGAGTTTGACCCAGTACTTC
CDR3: CASSLGGTVGSLTQYF

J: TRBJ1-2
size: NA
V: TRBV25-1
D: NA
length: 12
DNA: TGTGCCAGCAGGGCCGCAAACTATGGCTACACCTTC
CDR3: CASRAANYGYTF

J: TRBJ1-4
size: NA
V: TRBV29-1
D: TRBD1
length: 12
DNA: TGCAGCGTTTGGGACAGGGGTGAAAAACTGTTTTTT
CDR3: CSVWDRGEKLFF

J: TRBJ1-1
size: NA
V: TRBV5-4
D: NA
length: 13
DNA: TGTGCCAGCAGCTTGGCGGTCAACACTGAAGCTTTCTTT
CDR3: CASSLAVNTEAFF

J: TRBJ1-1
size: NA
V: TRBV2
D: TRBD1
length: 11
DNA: TGTGCCAGCAGTGAAAACAGGGGGCGTTCATTT
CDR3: CASSENRGRSF

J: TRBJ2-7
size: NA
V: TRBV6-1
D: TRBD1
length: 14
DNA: TGTGCCAGCAGTGAAGCGAACAGGGGGGACGAGCAGTACTTC
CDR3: CASSEANRGDEQYF

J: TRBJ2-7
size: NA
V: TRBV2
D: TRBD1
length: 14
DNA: TGTGCCAGCAGTCCGAAGGGGGCCGACTACGAGCAGTACTTC
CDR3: CASSPKGADYEQYF

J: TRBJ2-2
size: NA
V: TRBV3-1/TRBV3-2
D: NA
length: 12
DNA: TGTGCCAGCAGCCAATATGTCGGGGAGCTGTTTTTT
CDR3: CASSQYVGELFF

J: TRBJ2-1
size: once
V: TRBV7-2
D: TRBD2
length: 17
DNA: TGTGCCAGCAGCTTAGCGCGGACTAGCGGACAGTACAATGAGCAGTTCTTC
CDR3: CASSLARTSGQYNEQFF

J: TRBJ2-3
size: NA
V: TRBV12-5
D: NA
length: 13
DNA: TGTGCTAGTGGCCCGTCAGGGGCGGATACGCAGTATTTT
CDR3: CASGPSGADTQYF

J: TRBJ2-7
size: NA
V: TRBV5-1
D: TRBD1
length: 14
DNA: TGCGCCAGCAGCTTACGGGACAGACCTGCGGAGCAGTACTTC
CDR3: CASSLRDRPAEQYF

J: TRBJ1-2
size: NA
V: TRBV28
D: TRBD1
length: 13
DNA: TGTGCCAGCACCTCCGACAGGGCCCGCGGCTACACCTTC
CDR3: CASTSDRARGYTF

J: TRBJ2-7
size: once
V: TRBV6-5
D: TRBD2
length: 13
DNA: TGTGCCAGCACCGCGGGAGGCGGGAGGGAGCAGTACTTC
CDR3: CASTAGGGREQYF

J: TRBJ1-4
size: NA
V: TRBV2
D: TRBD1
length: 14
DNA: TGTGCCAGCAGGGGGACAGGACCGAATGAAAAACTGTTTTTT
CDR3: CASRGTGPNEKLFF

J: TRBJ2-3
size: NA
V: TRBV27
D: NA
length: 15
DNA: TGTGCCAGCAGTTTACTACAGGCGTTCACAGATACGCAGTATTTT
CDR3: CASSLLQAFTDTQYF

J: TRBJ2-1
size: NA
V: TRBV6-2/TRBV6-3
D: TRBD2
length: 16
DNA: TGTGCCAGCAGTTACGCCCTAGCGGGGGTTTACAATGAGCAGTTCTTC
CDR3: CASSYALAGVYNEQFF

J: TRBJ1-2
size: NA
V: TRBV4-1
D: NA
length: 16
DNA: TGCGCCAGCAGCCAAGATGTAAGCGGAAAACGGGATGGCTACACCTTC
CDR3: CASSQDVSGKRDGYTF

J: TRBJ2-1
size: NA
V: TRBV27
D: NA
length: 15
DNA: TGTGCCAGCAGTTTGAGGCCCGAGGGCTACAATGAGCAGTTCTTC
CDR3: CASSLRPEGYNEQFF

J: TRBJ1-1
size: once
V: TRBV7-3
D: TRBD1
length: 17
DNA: TGTGCCAGCAGCCCACAGGGGGCGGCTACTATGAACACTGAAGCTTTCTTT
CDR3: CASSPQGAATMNTEAFF

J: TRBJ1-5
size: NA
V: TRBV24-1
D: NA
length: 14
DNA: TGTGCCACCAGTGAGGGCCGTTCCAGTCAGCCCCAGCATTTT
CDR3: CATSEGRSSQPQHF

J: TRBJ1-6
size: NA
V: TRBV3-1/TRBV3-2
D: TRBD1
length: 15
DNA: TGTGCCAGCAGCCGAGGGACAGGGGGGGATTCACCCCTCCACTTT
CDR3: CASSRGTGGDSPLHF

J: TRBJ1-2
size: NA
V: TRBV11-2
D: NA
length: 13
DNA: TGTGCCAGCAGCTTCCGAGGGAGAGGGGGCTACACCTTC
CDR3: CASSFRGRGGYTF

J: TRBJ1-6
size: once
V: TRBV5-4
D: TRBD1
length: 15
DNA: TGTGCCAGCAGCTTAAGACAGGGCCCTAATTCACCCCTCCACTTT
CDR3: CASSLRQGPNSPLHF

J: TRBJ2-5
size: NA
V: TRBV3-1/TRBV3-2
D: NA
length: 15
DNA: TGTGCCAGCAGCCAAGATTATGGACGGGGAGAGACCCAGTACTTC
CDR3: CASSQDYGRGETQYF

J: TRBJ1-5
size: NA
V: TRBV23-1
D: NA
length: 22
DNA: TGCGCCAGCAGTCAACTCACCGTGGCGCAGGGCTCCCACTCTTCTAGCAATCAGCCCCAGCATTTT
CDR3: CASSQLTVAQGSHSSSNQPQHF

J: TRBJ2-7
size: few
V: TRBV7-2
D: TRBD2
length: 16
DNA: TGTGCCAGCAGCTTAATTGGTTTAGCGGGAGGTTACGAGCAGTACTTC
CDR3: CASSLIGLAGGYEQYF

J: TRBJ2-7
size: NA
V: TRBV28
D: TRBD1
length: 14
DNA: TGTGCCACCAGAGGGGCAGGGGGCAGGTACGAGCAGTACTTC
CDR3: CATRGAGGRYEQYF

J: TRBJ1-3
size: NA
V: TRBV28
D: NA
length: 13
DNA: TGTGCCAGCAGTTGGGGAGTTGGAAACACCATATATTTT
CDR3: CASSWGVGNTIYF

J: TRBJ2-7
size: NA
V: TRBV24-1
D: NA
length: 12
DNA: TGTGCCACCAGTGAAGCAGGATACGAGCAGTACTTC
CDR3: CATSEAGYEQYF

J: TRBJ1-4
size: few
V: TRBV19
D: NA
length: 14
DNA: TGTGCCAGTAGTCCACCGGGACTAAATGAAAAACTGTTTTTT
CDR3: CASSPPGLNEKLFF

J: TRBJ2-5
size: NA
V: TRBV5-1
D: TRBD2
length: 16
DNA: TGCGCCAGCAGCTCTTTTAGCGGGGGGCTCCAAGAGACCCAGTACTTC
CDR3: CASSSFSGGLQETQYF

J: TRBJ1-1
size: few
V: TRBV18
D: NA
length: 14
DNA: TGTGCCAGCTCACCACTTTCAGGGGACACTGAAGCTTTCTTT
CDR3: CASSPLSGDTEAFF

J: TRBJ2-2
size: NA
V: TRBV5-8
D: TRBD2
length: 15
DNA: TGTGCCAGCAGGTCGACTAGCGCAAACACCGGGGAGCTGTTTTTT
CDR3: CASRSTSANTGELFF

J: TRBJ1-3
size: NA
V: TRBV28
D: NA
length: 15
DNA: TGTGCCAGCGGAACACCGACAAACTCTGGAAACACCATATATTTT
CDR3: CASGTPTNSGNTIYF

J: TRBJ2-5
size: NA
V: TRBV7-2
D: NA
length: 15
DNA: TGTGCCAGCAGCTTTAACAAGGGGTTTGGAGAGACCCAGTACTTC
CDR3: CASSFNKGFGETQYF

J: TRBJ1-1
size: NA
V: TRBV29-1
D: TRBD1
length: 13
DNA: TGCAGCGTTAAGGGACAGTACAACACTGAAGCTTTCTTT
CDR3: CSVKGQYNTEAFF

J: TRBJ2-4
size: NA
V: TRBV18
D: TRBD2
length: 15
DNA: TGTGCCAGCTCACCCCAGGGAGGGACTGAAAACATTCAGTACTTC
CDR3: CASSPQGGTENIQYF

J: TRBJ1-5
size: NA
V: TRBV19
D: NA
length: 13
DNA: TGTGCCAGTAGCGTCAGGGGCAATCAGCCCCAGCATTTT
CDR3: CASSVRGNQPQHF

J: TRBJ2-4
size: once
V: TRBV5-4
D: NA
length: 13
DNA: TGTGCCAGCAGCCCTAACCGGGAAAACATTCAGTACTTC
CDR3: CASSPNRENIQYF